This TCR beta chain was found in a study of siplizumab effects on memory and regulatory T cells. This CDR3 contains 18 residues. V dropped 4 bases and J dropped 4; count of bases not matched to a gene: 16. In germline, CDR1 is SGDLS, CDR2 YYNGEE. Of note for this clone: Its antigen is undetermined.

Here immunoSEQ multiplex PCR was the method, and the copy in TCRdb shows in-frame clones only, minus some. The repertoire consists of approximately 13,000 clones, with less than 40% occurring once and the leading ten covering around 9.1%. Over a period of approximately 6 days at 37 degrees C, the mixed lymphocyte reaction cells were cocultured. What was sequenced was CFSE-low (dividing) CD8+ T cells sorted from an allogeneic mixed lymphocyte reaction. The V and J genes are TRBV9 and TRBJ2-5; 10 positions match TRBD2. The sequence derives from a human donor in good health; the cells came from an allogeneic mixed lymphocyte reaction. In DNA form, the CDR3 reads TGTGCCAGCAGCTACGGAACTAGCGGGACCGTAGGGGGAGAGACCCAGTACTTC. It translates to CASSYGTSGTVGGETQYF.